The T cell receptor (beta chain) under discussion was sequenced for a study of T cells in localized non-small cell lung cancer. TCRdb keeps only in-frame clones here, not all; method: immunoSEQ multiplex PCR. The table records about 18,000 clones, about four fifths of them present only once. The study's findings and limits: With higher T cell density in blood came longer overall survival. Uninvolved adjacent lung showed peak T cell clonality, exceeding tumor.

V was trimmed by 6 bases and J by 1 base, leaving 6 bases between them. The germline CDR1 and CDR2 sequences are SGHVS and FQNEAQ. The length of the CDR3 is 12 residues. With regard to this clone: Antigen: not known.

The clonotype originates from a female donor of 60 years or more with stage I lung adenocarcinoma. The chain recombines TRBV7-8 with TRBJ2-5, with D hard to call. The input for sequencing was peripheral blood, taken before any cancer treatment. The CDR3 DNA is TGTGCCAGCAGTCTGGGCCAAGAGACCCAGTACTTC. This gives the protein CASSLGQETQYF.